This entry describes one T cell receptor (beta chain). The sample is drawn from a study of blood T cell repertoires in COVID-19. Study at large: From T cells, B-cell-depleted T cells, or PBMCs came the material, which was cDNA or gDNA.

V was pared by 1 base and J by 5 bases, with 20 bases between. Germline CDR1 reads LGHDT; CDR2 reads YNNKEL (reference sequence). This CDR3 has 17 residues. Produced via immunoSEQ multiplex PCR; TCRdb's table is partial and in-frame only. The data contain 100,000 to 110,000 clones, 70% to 80% of them singletons. The chain uses TRBV3-1 (or the pseudogene TRBV3-2) and TRBJ2-5; perhaps TRBD2 as D (5 bases). Input material: peripheral blood. This receptor was identified in a man in his 70s with active or convalescent COVID-19. CDR3 coding DNA: TGTGCCAGCAGCCAAGCCGGCGGGCCCCCCGGTATGGAGACCCAGTACTTC. This translates into CASSQAGGPPGMETQYF.